A selection of T cell receptor beta chains follows, all from one sample in a study of OX40 agonist ivuxolimab in advanced cancers. Only in-frame clones appear in the TCRdb table, and some are missing; sequencing was by immunoSEQ multiplex PCR. The sample carries tens of thousands of clones, more than 70% recorded once. Sequenced material: CD4+ or CD8+ T cells sorted from blood, taken in a trial of the OX40 agonist ivuxolimab. These receptors were taken from an adult with an advanced solid tumor such as melanoma, head and neck, liver or kidney cancer. Each CDR3 is given with its conserved first and last residue. Each record gives: J gene, V gene, D gene, CDR3 protein. D genes are given only for firm matches.

TRBJ2-3,TRBV27,NA,CASSFDILTDTQYF
TRBJ2-7,TRBV19,NA,CASSWKGGYEQYF
TRBJ2-3,TRBV10-3,NA,CAISPPLTVDTDTQYF
TRBJ2-3,TRBV5-1,NA,CASSQEGDTQYF
TRBJ1-2,TRBV6-4,NA,CASSATTNYGYTF
TRBJ2-5,TRBV5-6,NA,CASSSTGTEEGETQYF
TRBJ1-2,TRBV5-1,TRBD1,CASSQGDNYGYTF
TRBJ2-3,TRBV5-1,TRBD2,CASSLGAGGRTPDTQYF
TRBJ1-4,TRBV6-5,NA,CASSGLGEKLFF
TRBJ1-5,TRBV19,NA,CASNGYEVNQPQHF
TRBJ2-1,TRBV21-1,NA,CASSKQNEQFF
TRBJ2-1,TRBV5-1,NA,CASSPRIRTLNEQFF
TRBJ2-7,TRBV18,NA,CASSRDGSYEQYF
TRBJ1-1,TRBV25-1,NA,CASSESVFTEAFF
TRBJ2-5,TRBV7-2,NA,CASSLVRQEGETQYF
TRBJ1-2,TRBV5-1,NA,CASSFQGQGGYTF
TRBJ2-1,TRBV14,TRBD2,CASSQDVGAGGNNEQFF
TRBJ2-5,TRBV15,NA,CATSRDQGGEETQYF
TRBJ2-5,TRBV5-1,TRBD1,CASSAGSTGDGETQYF
TRBJ1-2,TRBV5-4,NA,CASSFGAGYTF
TRBJ2-1,TRBV19,NA,CASSIDPPSSYNEQFF
TRBJ2-2,TRBV10-3,TRBD1,CAISGDRESTGELFF
TRBJ1-2,TRBV6-6,NA,CASSSTGRHGGYTF
TRBJ2-3,TRBV6-5,TRBD2,CASSYGRALGTDTQYF
TRBJ2-1,TRBV10-3,NA,CAIALGGPYNEQFF
TRBJ1-6,TRBV21-1,NA,CASSKGGFPLVGYNSPLHF
TRBJ1-6,TRBV19,NA,CASSIGAFWSPLHF